These 6 T cell receptor beta chains came from one sample sequenced in a study of blood T cell repertoires in COVID-19 (dated by TCRdb to about 2020). Library construction relied on the immunoSEQ multiplex PCR assay. The clones in this table, taken by TCRdb from immuneACCESS, are in-frame only. Not every clone is retained; where verified, under half of the shortfall comes from an unresolved V gene, and the cause of the rest is unknown. The sample table lists approximately 300,000 clones, roughly 90% of them with a count of one. Of the sample, roughly 6.7% is held by the ten largest clones. The sample was peripheral blood. The origin of the receptors is a man aged 18 to 29 who had recovered from COVID-19.

The gene calls are TRBV28 and TRBJ2-7, with 14 bases that match TRBD2. J lost 9 bases, V lost 10 bases, and 20 bases had no gene match. The germline CDR1 and CDR2 sequences are MDHEN and SYDVKM. The CDR3 has 17 amino acids. The CDR3 is CAIRTGTSGSIPTAQYF. The CDR3 bases are TGTGCCATCCGGACCGGGACTAGCGGGAGCATTCCTACGGCGCAGTACTTC.

The chain uses TRBV19 and TRBJ1-2, with D hard to call. The CDR3 spans 14 residues. CDR1 and CDR2 (germline): LNHDA, SQIVND (reference sequence). Trimming removed 3 bases from V and 4 bases from J, with 12 bases in between. CDR3 loop: CASSIYGDFYGYTF. For the CDR3, the DNA is TGTGCCAGTAGTATTTACGGTGACTTCTATGGCTACACCTTC.

The chain has TRBV4-1 and TRBJ2-7; TRBD1 matches at 8 bases. V shed 0 bases, J shed 4 bases, and the junction held 5 bases outside the gene matches. Germline V gene lookup returns CDR1 MGHRA and CDR2 YSYEKL. This CDR3 has 15 residues. The CDR3 nucleotides are TGCGCCAGCAGCCAAGAAACAGGACAGGGTTACGAGCAGTACTTC. This sequence encodes CASSQETGQGYEQYF.

The chain has TRBV21-1 and TRBJ2-7; TRBD1, the table's D call, lacks a check against the DNA. TRBV21-1 is deemed a pseudogene. The length of the CDR3 is 15 residues. The chain's CDR3 is CASRAKQGRPYEQYF. CDR3 bases: TGTGCCAGCCGCGCGAAACAGGGCCGCCCCTACGAGCAGTACTTC.

This clone came up a few times. The genes are TRBV7-3 and TRBJ2-7, with 11 positions matching TRBD1. V trimming: 2 bases; J trimming: 5 bases; junction bases outside the gene matches: 5. From germline, CDR1 is SGHTA and CDR2 FQGTGA. The CDR3 sequence is 15 residues long. This chain's CDR3 is CASSLGQGAPDEQYF. The CDR3 nucleotides are TGTGCCAGCAGCTTAGGACAGGGGGCTCCTGACGAGCAGTACTTC.

This sequence joins TRBV6-5 and TRBJ1-1, with 7 bases identical to TRBD1. The V gene end was trimmed by 2 bases and the J gene end by 8 bases; junction bases not matched to a gene: 11. The length of the CDR3 is 15 residues. Germline V lookup: CDR1 MNHEY, CDR2 SVGAGI. The CDR3: CASSYMISGTAEAFF. Written as DNA, the CDR3 is TGTGCCAGCAGTTACATGATTTCGGGGACAGCCGAAGCTTTCTTT.